This T cell receptor beta chain was captured by sequencing in a study of T cell responses to AZD1222 COVID-19 vaccine. General study results and limits: Nearly half of spike-specific TCRs reportedly target unmutated variant regions.

Regarding this clone: Its specificity is not known.

V was clipped by 0 bases and J by 8 bases, with 17 bases between them. Germline V gene sequence: CDR1 SGHNT, CDR2 YYREEE (reference sequence). The CDR3 spans 15 residues. Profiled with immunoSEQ multiplex PCR; TCRdb holds only in-frame clones, not every one. The table includes some 150,000 clones, 90% to 95% detected once. V usage is TRBV5-4 and J usage is TRBJ1-2; possible D gene TRBD1, 6 bases. Sequencing was performed on peripheral blood, taken on day 0 of AZD1222 vaccination. The TCR comes from an adult in good health. The CDR3 loop is CASSLERGQNGGYTF. CDR3 in DNA: TGTGCCAGCAGCTTGGAACGAGGACAGAACGGGGGCTACACCTTC. The complete variable domain, with remaining parts taken from reference TRBV5-4 and TRBJ1-2, reads ETGVTQSPTHLIKTRGQQVTLRCSSQSGHNTVSWYQQALGQGPQFIFQYYREEENGRGNFPPRFSGLQFPNYSSELNVNALELDDSALYLCASSLERGQNGGYTFGSGTRLTVV.